These 7 T cell receptor beta chains originate from one sample sequenced in a study of blood T cell repertoires in COVID-19. This table comes from immunoSEQ multiplex PCR, and its TCRdb copy is limited to in-frame clones, with some not included. This table has approximately 250,000 clones, roughly 80% appearing once. The sample taken for sequencing was PBMCs or T cells enriched from blood (not recorded which). Every receptor here comes from a man aged 30-40 years with acute COVID-19.

The chain is built from TRBV2 and TRBJ2-7; 9 nucleotides match TRBD2. The CDR3 runs 16 residues. Germline-derived CDR1 and CDR2 are SNHLY and FYNNEI. V shed 1 base and J 2 bases; nucleotides not matched to a gene: 6. The CDR3 nucleotides read TGTGCCAGCAGTGAAGTTCCCAGCGGGAGGACCTACGAGCAGTACGTC. Residues: CASSEVPSGRTYEQYV.

With regard to this clone: An end of the junction does not agree with germline; a read error may underlie this. This chain uses TRBV7-2 with TRBJ1-2; the match to TRBD1 covers 7 bases. CDR1 is SGHTA, CDR2 FQGNSA, per germline. CDR3 size: 16 residues. CDR3 DNA: TGTGCCAGCAGGTTAGGTGGCCACAGGGGTGATTATGGCTACACCTTC. Its protein product is CASRLGGHRGDYGYTF.

V and J are TRBV5-4 and TRBJ2-5; 12 nucleotides line up with TRBD1. This CDR3 spans 16 amino acids. CDR1 is SGHNT, CDR2 YYREEE, per germline (reference sequence). V was pared by 2 bases and J by 5 bases, with 7 bases of the junction left unmatched. CDR3 nucleotide sequence: TGTGCCAGCAGCTTCGGGACAGGGGGCTCGGGGGAGACCCAGTACTTC. Protein: CASSFGTGGSGETQYF.

V gene TRBV28 combines with J gene TRBJ2-3; D is perhaps TRBD2 (6 bases). Between the trimmed V and J ends, which lost 3 bases and 4 bases, there was a span of 17 bases. Germline-derived CDR1 and CDR2 are MDHEN and SYDVKM. The CDR3 length is 16 residues. The CDR3 sequence is CASSFAGKGGADTQYF. In DNA, the CDR3 is TGTGCCAGCAGTTTTGCGGGGAAGGGTGGTGCAGATACGCAGTATTTT.

This clone was picked up a small number of times. The chain links TRBV5-8 to TRBJ1-5, with TRBD1 matching 7 bases. V was pared by 4 bases and J by 3 bases, with 4 bases of the junction left unmatched. This CDR3 is built from 14 residues. Germline lookup yields CDR1 SGHTS and CDR2 YDEGEE. DNA for the CDR3: TGTGCCAGCAGCCGACAGGGTTCCAATCAGCCCCAGCATTTT. Translation: CASSRQGSNQPQHF.

The chain couples TRBV6-5 to TRBJ1-1, with D hard to call. Per the germline V gene, CDR1 is MNHEY and CDR2 is SVGAGI. This CDR3 contains 13 residues. V was pared by 0 bases and J by 5 bases, with 7 bases between. The CDR3: CASSYSRVTEAFF. CDR3 DNA sequence: TGTGCCAGCAGTTACTCGAGGGTAACTGAAGCTTTCTTT.

The chain has TRBV19 and TRBJ1-1, with 7 bases aligning to TRBD1. The CDR3 has 14 amino acids. CDR1 is LNHDA, CDR2 SQIVND, per germline (reference sequence). The V and J ends lost 3 bases and 4 bases, in that order; junction bases with no gene match: 5. This chain's CDR3 is CASSMRGLGTEAFF. The CDR3 DNA follows: TGTGCCAGTAGTATGAGGGGGCTAGGCACTGAAGCTTTCTTT.